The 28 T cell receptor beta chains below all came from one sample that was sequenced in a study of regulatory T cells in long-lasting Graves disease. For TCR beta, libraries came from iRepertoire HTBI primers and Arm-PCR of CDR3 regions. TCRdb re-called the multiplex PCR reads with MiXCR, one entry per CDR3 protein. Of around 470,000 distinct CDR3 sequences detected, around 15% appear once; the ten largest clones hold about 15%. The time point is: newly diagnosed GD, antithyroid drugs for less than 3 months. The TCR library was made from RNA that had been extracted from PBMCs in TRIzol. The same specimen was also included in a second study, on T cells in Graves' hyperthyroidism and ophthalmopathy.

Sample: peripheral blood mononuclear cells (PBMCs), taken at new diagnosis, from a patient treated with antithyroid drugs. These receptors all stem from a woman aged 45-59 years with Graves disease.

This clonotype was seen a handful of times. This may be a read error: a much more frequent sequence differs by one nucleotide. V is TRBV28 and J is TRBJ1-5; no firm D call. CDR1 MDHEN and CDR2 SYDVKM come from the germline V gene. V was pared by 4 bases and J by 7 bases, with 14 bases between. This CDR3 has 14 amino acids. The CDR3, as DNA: TGTGCCAGCAGTTCATTGTCGGGGTTGCAGCCCCAGCATTTT. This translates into CASSSLSGLQPQHF. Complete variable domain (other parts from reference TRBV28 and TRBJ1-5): DVKVTQSSRYLVKRTGEKVFLECVQDMDHENMFWYRQDPGLGLRLIYFSYDVKMKEKGDIPEGYSVSREKKERFSLILESASTNQTSMYLCASSSLSGLQPQHFGDGTRLSIL.

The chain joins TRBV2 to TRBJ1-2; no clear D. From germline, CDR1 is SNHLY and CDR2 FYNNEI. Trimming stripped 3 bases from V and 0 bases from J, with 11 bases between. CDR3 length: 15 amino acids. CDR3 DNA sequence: TGTGCCAGCAGTGATTCGGTCAGAGCTAACTATGGCTACACCTTC. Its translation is CASSDSVRANYGYTF.

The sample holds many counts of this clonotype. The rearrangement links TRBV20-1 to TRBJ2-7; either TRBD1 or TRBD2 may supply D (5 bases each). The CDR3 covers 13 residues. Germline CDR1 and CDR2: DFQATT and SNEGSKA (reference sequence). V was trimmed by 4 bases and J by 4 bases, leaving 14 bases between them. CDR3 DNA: TGCAGTGCTACAGGGTTTGGGGGTTACGAGCAGTACTTC. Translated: CSATGFGGYEQYF.

The CDR3 DNA is TGTGCCAGCAGTTATAGGACACCCTCGACGGGCAATCAGCCCCAGCATTTT. Encoded protein: CASSYRTPSTGNQPQHF. The chain links TRBV27 to TRBJ1-5, with D possibly TRBD1 on 5 matching bases. V was pared by 4 bases and J by 2 bases, with 18 bases between. This CDR3 contains 17 residues. Germline V gene sequence: CDR1 MNHEY, CDR2 SMNVEV (reference sequence).

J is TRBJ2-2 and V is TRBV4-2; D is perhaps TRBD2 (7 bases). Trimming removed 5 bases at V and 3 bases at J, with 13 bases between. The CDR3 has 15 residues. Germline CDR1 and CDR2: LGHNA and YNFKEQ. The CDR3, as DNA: TGTGCCAGCAGCTCAGGGGAGGGCGACACCGGGGAGCTGTTTTTT. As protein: CASSSGEGDTGELFF.

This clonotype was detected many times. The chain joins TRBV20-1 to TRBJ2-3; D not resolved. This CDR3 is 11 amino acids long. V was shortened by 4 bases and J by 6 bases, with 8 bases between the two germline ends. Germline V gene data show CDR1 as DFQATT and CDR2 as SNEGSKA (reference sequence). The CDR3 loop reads CSAILADTQYF. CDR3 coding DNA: TGCAGTGCTATTCTGGCGGATACGCAGTATTTT.

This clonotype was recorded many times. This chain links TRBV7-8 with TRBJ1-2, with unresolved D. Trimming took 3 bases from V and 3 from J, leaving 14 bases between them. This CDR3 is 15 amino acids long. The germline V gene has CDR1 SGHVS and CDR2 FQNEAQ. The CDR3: CASSFRRGRDYGYTF. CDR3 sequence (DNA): TGTGCCAGCAGCTTCCGCCGTGGGCGGGACTATGGCTACACCTTC. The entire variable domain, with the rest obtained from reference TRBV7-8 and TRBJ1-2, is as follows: GAGVSQSPRYKVAKRGQDVALRCDPISGHVSLFWYQQALGQGPEFLTYFQNEAQLDKSGLPSDRFFAERPEGSVSTLKIQRTQQEDSAVYLCASSFRRGRDYGYTFGSGTRLTVV.

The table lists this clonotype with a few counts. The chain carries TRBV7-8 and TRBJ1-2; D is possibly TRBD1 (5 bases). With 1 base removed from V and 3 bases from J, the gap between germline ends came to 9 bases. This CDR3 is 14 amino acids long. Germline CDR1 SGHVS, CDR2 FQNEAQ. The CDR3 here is CASSLGGADYGYTF. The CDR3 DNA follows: TGTGCCAGCAGCTTAGGGGGCGCGGACTATGGCTACACCTTC.

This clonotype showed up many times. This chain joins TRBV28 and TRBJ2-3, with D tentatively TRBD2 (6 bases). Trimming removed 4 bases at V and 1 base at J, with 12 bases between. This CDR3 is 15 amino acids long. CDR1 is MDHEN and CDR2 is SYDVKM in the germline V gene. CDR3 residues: CASSWRGVGTDTQYF. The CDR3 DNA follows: TGTGCCAGCAGTTGGAGGGGTGTTGGCACAGATACGCAGTATTTT.

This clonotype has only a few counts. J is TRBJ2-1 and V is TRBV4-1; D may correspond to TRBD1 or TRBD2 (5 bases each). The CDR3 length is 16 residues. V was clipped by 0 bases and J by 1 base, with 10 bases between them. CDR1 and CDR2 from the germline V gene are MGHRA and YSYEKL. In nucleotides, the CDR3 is TGCGCCAGCAGCCAAGATCGCAGGGAGTCCTACAATGAGCAGTTCTTC. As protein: CASSQDRRESYNEQFF.

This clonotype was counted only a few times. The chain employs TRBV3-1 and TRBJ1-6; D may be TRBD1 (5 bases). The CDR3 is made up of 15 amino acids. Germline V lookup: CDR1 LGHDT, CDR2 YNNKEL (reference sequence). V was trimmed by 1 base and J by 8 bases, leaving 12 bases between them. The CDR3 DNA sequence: TGTGCCAGCAGCCAAGTGGGGGACGGTTATTCACCCCTCCACTTT. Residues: CASSQVGDGYSPLHF.

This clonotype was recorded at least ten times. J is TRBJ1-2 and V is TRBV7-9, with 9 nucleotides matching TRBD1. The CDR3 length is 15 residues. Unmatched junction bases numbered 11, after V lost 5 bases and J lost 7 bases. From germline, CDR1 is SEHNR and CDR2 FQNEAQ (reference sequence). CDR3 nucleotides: TGTGCCAGCAGCGCCGATACAGGGGGCGCGACTGGCTACACCTTC. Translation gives CASSADTGGATGYTF.

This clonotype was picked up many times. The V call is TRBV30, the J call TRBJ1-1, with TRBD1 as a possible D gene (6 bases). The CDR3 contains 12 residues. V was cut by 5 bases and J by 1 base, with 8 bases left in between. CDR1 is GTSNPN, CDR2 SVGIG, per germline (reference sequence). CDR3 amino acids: CAWGQRNTEAFF. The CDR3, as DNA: TGTGCCTGGGGACAGAGGAACACTGAAGCTTTCTTT.

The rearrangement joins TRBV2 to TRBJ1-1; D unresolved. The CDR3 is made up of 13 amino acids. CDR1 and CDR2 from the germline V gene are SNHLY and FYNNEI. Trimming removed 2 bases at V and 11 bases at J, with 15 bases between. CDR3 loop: CASSESRHSEAFF. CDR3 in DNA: TGTGCCAGCAGTGAATCGAGACACAGTGAGGCTTTCTTT.

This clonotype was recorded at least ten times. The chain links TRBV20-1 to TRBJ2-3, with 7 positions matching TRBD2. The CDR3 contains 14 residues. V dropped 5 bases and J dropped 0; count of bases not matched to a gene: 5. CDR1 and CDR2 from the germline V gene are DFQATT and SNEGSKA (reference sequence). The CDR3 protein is CSALSGTSTDTQYF. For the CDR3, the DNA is TGCAGTGCTCTGAGCGGGACCAGCACAGATACGCAGTATTTT.

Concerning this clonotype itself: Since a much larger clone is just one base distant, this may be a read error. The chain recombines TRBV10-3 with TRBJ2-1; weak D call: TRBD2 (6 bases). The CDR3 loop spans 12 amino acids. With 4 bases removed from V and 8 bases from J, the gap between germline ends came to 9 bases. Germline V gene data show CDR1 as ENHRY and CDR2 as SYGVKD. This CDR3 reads CAISGRDYEQFF. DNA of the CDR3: TGTGCCATCAGTGGACGGGACTATGAGCAGTTCTTC.

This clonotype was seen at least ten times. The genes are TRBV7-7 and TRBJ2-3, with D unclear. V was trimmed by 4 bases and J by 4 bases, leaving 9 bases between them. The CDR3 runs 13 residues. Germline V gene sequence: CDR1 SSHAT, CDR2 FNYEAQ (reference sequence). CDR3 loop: CASSSVVADTQYF. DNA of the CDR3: TGTGCCAGCAGCTCCGTAGTGGCAGATACGCAGTATTTT.

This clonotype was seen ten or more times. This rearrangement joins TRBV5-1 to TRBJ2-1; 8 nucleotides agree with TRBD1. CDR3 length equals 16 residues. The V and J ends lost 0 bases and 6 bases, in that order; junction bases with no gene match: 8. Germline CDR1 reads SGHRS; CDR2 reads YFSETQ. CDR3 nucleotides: TGCGCCAGCAGCTTGGTAGTGTCAGGGGGCTTCAATGAGCAGTTCTTC. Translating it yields CASSLVVSGGFNEQFF.

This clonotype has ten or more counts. CDR3 sequence (DNA): TGTGCCAGCAGCCGCGACAGGGGTGCTAGCACAGATACGCAGTATTTT. Translation: CASSRDRGASTDTQYF. The V call is TRBV28, the J call TRBJ2-3; 8 bases are shared with TRBD1. Losses at the gene ends were 6 bases for V and 0 bases for J; bases not matched to a gene: 8. The CDR3 is 16 amino acids. Looked up from germline, CDR1 is MDHEN and CDR2 is SYDVKM.

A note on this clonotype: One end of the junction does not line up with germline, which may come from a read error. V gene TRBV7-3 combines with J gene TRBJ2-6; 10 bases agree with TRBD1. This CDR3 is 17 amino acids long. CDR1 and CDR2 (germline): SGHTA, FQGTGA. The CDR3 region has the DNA TGTGCCAGCAGCTCCGGGACAGGGGTATTCGGGGCCAACGTCCTGGCTTTC. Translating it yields CASSSGTGVFGANVLAF.

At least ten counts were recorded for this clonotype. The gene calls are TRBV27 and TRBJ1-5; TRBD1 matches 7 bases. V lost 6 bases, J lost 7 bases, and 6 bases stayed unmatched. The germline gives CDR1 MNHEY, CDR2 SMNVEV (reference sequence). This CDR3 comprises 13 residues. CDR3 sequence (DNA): TGTGCCAGCAGACTCACAGGGGACCAGCCCCAGCATTTT. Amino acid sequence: CASRLTGDQPQHF.

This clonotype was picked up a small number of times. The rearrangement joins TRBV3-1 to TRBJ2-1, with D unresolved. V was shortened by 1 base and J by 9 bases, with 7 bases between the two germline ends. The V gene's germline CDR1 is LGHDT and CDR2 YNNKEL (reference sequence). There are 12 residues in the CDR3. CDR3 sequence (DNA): TGTGCCAGCAGCCAAGTCGGCTCTGAGCAGTTCTTC. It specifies CASSQVGSEQFF.

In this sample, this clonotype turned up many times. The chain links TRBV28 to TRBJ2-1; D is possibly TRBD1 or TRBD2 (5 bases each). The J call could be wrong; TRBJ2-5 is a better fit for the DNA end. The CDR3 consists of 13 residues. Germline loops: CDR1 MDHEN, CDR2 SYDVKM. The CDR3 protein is CATQRGDQETQYF. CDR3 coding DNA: TGTGCCACCCAAAGAGGGGATCAAGAGACCCAGTACTTC.

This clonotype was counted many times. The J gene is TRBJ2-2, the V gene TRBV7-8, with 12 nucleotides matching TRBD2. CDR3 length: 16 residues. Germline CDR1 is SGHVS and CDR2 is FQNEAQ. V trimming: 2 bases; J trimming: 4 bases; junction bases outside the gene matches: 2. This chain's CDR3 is CASSLRLAGATGELFF. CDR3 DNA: TGTGCCAGCAGCTTAAGACTAGCGGGAGCCACCGGGGAGCTGTTTTTT.

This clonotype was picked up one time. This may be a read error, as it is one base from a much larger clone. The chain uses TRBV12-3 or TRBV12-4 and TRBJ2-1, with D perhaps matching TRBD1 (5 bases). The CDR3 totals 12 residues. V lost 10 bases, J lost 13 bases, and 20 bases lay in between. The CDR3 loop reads CATQGAEKAQFF. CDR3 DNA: TGTGCCACACAAGGGGCAGAAAAGGCCCAGTTCTTC.

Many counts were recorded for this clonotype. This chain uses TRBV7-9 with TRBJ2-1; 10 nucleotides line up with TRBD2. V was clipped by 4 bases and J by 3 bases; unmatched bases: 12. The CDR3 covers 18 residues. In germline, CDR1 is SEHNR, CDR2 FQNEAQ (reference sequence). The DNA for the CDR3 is TGTGCCAGCAGCTCCCGGACTAGCGGCAGTTCATTCTACAATGAGCAGTTCTTC. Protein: CASSSRTSGSSFYNEQFF.

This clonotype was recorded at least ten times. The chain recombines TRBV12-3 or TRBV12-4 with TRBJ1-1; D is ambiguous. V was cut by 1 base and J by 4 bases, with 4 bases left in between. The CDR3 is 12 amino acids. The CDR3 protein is CASSLETTEAFF. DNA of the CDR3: TGTGCCAGCAGTTTAGAGACCACTGAAGCTTTCTTT.

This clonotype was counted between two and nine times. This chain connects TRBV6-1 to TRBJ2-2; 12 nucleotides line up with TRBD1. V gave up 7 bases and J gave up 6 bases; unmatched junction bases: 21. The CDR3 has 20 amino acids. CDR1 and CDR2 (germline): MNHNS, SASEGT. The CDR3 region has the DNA TGTGCCAGCAAACCAATAACGGGACAGGGGGCACCTATCACGGCCGGGGAGCTGTTTTTT. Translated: CASKPITGQGAPITAGELFF.